This passage covers 21 T cell receptor beta chains from one sample sequenced in a study of CD8 T cells in Susac syndrome. cDNA came from about 0.5 to 1 ug RNA primed by random hexamers. TCRdb ran MiXCR on the immunoSEQ multiplex PCR reads and lists one entry per CDR3 protein. The table includes about 85,000 distinct CDR3 sequences, more than 85% detected once. Source material: CD8+ T cells from PBMCs. All receptors derive from a human donor with Susac syndrome.

The V gene is TRBV27, the J gene TRBJ2-5; 12 positions agree with TRBD2. Germline CDR1 reads MNHEY; CDR2 reads SMNVEV (reference sequence). CDR3 length: 15 residues. V was pared by 6 bases and J by 5 bases, with 7 bases of the junction left unmatched. CDR3 region: CASRSGLAGLETQYF. As DNA, the CDR3 is TGTGCCAGCAGAAGCGGACTAGCGGGACTGGAGACCCAGTACTTC.

This chain links TRBV7-6 with TRBJ2-3; 8 bases match TRBD1. Trimming at V came to 3 bases and at J to 4 bases, leaving 9 bases not matched to a gene. This CDR3 is 16 amino acids long. CDR1 and CDR2 from the germline V gene are SGHVS and FNYEAQ. In nucleotides, the CDR3 is TGTGCCAGCAGCTTTGGGGCAGGGGGCGAATCAGATACGCAGTATTTT. Translating gives CASSFGAGGESDTQYF.

J is TRBJ2-3 and V is TRBV5-4; 14 bases match TRBD2. There are 20 residues in the CDR3. J lost 4 bases, V lost 1 base, and 14 bases had no gene match. Looked up from germline, CDR1 is SGHNT and CDR2 is YYREEE (reference sequence). CDR3 nucleotides: TGTGCCAGCAGCTTGTTGGCCTCCGGGACTAGCGGGAGACCATCAGATACGCAGTATTTT. Protein: CASSLLASGTSGRPSDTQYF.

This clonotype appeared a few times. J is TRBJ2-2 and V is TRBV7-8, with D maybe TRBD2 (5 bases). This CDR3 contains 15 residues. Germline lookup yields CDR1 SGHVS and CDR2 FQNEAQ. V was trimmed by 5 bases and J by 0 bases, leaving 10 bases between them. CDR3 nucleotide sequence: TGTGCCAGCAGCCCTGAGGGTTCGAACACCGGGGAGCTGTTTTTT. Its protein is CASSPEGSNTGELFF. Supplemented by reference TRBV7-8 and TRBJ2-2, the full variable domain reads GAGVSQSPRYKVAKRGQDVALRCDPISGHVSLFWYQQALGQGPEFLTYFQNEAQLDKSGLPSDRFFAERPEGSVSTLKIQRTQQEDSAVYLCASSPEGSNTGELFFGEGSRLTVL.

This chain links TRBV7-2 with TRBJ2-5; D not certain. Germline assignment: CDR1 SGHTA and CDR2 FQGNSA. The CDR3 contains 15 residues. V lost 0 bases and J lost 1, with 9 bases in between. CDR3 region: CASSLAVATQETQYF. CDR3 DNA sequence: TGTGCCAGCAGCTTAGCTGTGGCAACCCAAGAGACCCAGTACTTC.

The V and J genes are TRBV2 and TRBJ1-5, with D possibly TRBD1 on 5 matching bases. Germline V gene lookup returns CDR1 SNHLY and CDR2 FYNNEI. V was trimmed by 7 bases and J by 5 bases, leaving 12 bases between them. The CDR3 is 13 residues long. This CDR3 is CASIQGGDQPQHF. CDR3 nucleotides: TGTGCCAGCATTCAGGGTGGGGATCAGCCCCAGCATTTT.

A single count supports this clonotype. The V and J genes are TRBV27 and TRBJ2-1; 10 bases match TRBD2. V shed 2 bases and J 6 bases; nucleotides not matched to a gene: 10. The CDR3 totals 17 residues. CDR1 is MNHEY and CDR2 is SMNVEV in the germline V gene (reference sequence). The CDR3 loop is CASSLPSSGSNGNEQFF. CDR3 sequence (DNA): TGTGCCAGCAGTTTACCGTCTAGCGGGAGTAATGGCAATGAGCAGTTCTTC.

V and J are TRBV29-1 and TRBJ1-1, with D perhaps TRBD1 (5 bases). Per germline, CDR1 SQVTM and CDR2 ANQGSEA. The germline V and J ends were trimmed by 8 bases and 3 bases, with 10 bases remaining between them. The length of the CDR3 is 11 residues. In DNA, the CDR3 is TGCAGCTCGGGGGGGGACACTGAAGCTTTCTTT. It is translated as CSSGGDTEAFF. Combining the CDR3 with reference TRBV29-1 and TRBJ1-1 gives the whole variable domain SAVISQKPSRDICQRGTSLTIQCQVDSQVTMMFWYRQQPGQSLTLIATANQGSEATYESGFVIDKFPISRPNLTFSTLTVSNMSPEDSSIYLCSSGGDTEAFFGQGTRLTVV.

The rearrangement links TRBV28 to TRBJ2-1; D is possibly TRBD2 (6 bases). V was clipped by 2 bases and J by 0 bases, with 8 bases between them. Germline assignment: CDR1 MDHEN and CDR2 SYDVKM. The CDR3 loop spans 15 amino acids. CDR3 loop: CASSLRGSSYNEQFF. The CDR3 nucleotides are TGTGCCAGCAGTTTACGGGGGAGCTCCTACAATGAGCAGTTCTTC.

The rearrangement uses TRBV5-5 and TRBJ2-5; 11 positions match TRBD1. With V trimmed by 4 bases and J by 3 bases, 11 bases remained unmatched. Germline lookup yields CDR1 SGHKS and CDR2 YYEKEE (reference sequence). The CDR3 covers 17 residues. CDR3 protein: CASSVPGQGVPKETQYF. The CDR3 DNA sequence: TGTGCCAGCAGCGTACCGGGACAGGGGGTACCGAAAGAGACCCAGTACTTC.

The rearrangement links TRBV5-6 to TRBJ2-7, with D possibly being TRBD2 (5 bases). Trimming stripped 3 bases from V and 5 bases from J, with 15 bases between. The CDR3 totals 14 residues. CDR1 SGHDT and CDR2 YYEEEE come from the germline V gene. The CDR3 sequence: CASSSGTGINEQYF. The CDR3 bases are TGTGCCAGCAGCTCCGGAACGGGGATCAACGAGCAGTACTTC.

This chain links TRBV4-1 with TRBJ2-7, with 7 bases that match TRBD1. V trimming: 4 bases; J trimming: 2 bases; junction bases outside the gene matches: 5. The germline gives CDR1 MGHRA, CDR2 YSYEKL. The CDR3 consists of 14 residues. The CDR3 DNA is TGCGCCAGCAGCCCGCCCGGGACAGCCTACGAGCAGTACTTC. It is translated as CASSPPGTAYEQYF.

This chain links TRBV18 with TRBJ1-1; D is undetermined. Germline V gene data show CDR1 as KGHSH and CDR2 as LQKENI. Deletions cut 6 bases from V and 0 bases from J, with 5 bases between. The CDR3 loop spans 12 amino acids. The DNA of the CDR3 is TGTGCCAGCTCGATCGTGAACACTGAAGCTTTCTTT. This encodes CASSIVNTEAFF.

The rearrangement uses TRBV21-1 and TRBJ1-1; the D segment call TRBD1 is taken from the table without a DNA check. TRBV21-1 is noted as a pseudogene. This CDR3 is built from 17 residues. In nucleotides, the CDR3 is TGTGCCAGCAGCGGATCTCTCAGGGGACTCGTGAACACTGAAGCTTTCTTT. This sequence encodes CASSGSLRGLVNTEAFF.

The chain employs TRBV11-2 and TRBJ2-5; 10 nucleotides match TRBD2. The CDR3 runs 15 residues. The ends lost 3 bases at V and 5 bases at J; junction bases unmatched: 6. Per the germline V gene, CDR1 is SGHAT and CDR2 is FQNNGV. CDR3 sequence (DNA): TGTGCCAGCAGCTTCTTAGCGGGAGGACTGGAGACCCAGTACTTC. It specifies CASSFLAGGLETQYF.

V gene TRBV9 combines with J gene TRBJ1-2; 9 bases line up with TRBD1. The CDR3 has 14 residues. CDR1 and CDR2 (germline): SGDLS, YYNGEE. The J segment lost 3 bases and the V segment lost 4 bases, leaving 4 bases of the junction unmatched. CDR3 in amino acids: CASSQTGGDYGYTF. As DNA, the CDR3 is TGTGCCAGCAGCCAGACAGGGGGGGACTATGGCTACACCTTC.

This chain's CDR3 is CASSLGLAGEGNTGELFF. The CDR3 nucleotides are TGTGCCAGCAGCTTGGGACTAGCGGGAGAGGGGAACACCGGGGAGCTGTTTTTT. This chain joins TRBV5-4 and TRBJ2-2, with 12 bases identical to TRBD2. Germline V gene lookup returns CDR1 SGHNT and CDR2 YYREEE (reference sequence). V lost 0 bases to trimming and J lost 1 base; unmatched junction nucleotides: 4. The CDR3 is 18 amino acids.

The chain combines TRBV7-9 with TRBJ2-7, with no clear D. The length of the CDR3 is 12 residues. Trimming left V 1 base short and J 6 bases short, with 7 bases between. The germline V gene encodes CDR1 SEHNR and CDR2 FQNEAQ (reference sequence). The CDR3, as DNA: TGTGCCAGCAGCTTAGAAGTGCTCGAGCAGTACTTC. Translated: CASSLEVLEQYF.

This chain connects TRBV28 to TRBJ2-2; TRBD1 matches at 8 bases. From germline, CDR1 is MDHEN and CDR2 SYDVKM. The CDR3 is 17 amino acids. J gave up 3 bases and V 3 bases, and 9 bases lay outside the gene matches. This CDR3 is CASSFSLQGVYTGELFF. CDR3 nucleotide sequence: TGTGCCAGCAGTTTTTCCCTACAGGGGGTCTACACCGGGGAGCTGTTTTTT.

The CDR3 region has the DNA TGTGCCTGGAGTTTAGGACCTTCTGGGAACACTGAAGCTTTCTTT. Amino acid sequence: CAWSLGPSGNTEAFF. The chain links TRBV30 to TRBJ1-1; D not resolved. The CDR3 loop spans 15 amino acids. V was shortened by 2 bases and J by 1 base, with 14 bases between the two germline ends. Germline V gene sequence: CDR1 GTSNPN, CDR2 SVGIG (reference sequence).

This rearrangement joins TRBV9 to TRBJ1-3; weak D call: TRBD1 (5 bases). The CDR3 is 15 residues long. V gave up 2 bases and J gave up 0 bases, with 9 bases separating them. Germline lookup yields CDR1 SGDLS and CDR2 YYNGEE. Written as DNA, the CDR3 is TGTGCCAGCAGCGTCCAGGGTGACTCTGGAAACACCATATATTTT. This encodes CASSVQGDSGNTIYF.